Presented here are 5 T cell receptor beta chains from one specimen sequenced in a study of cytomegalovirus exposure and HLA in healthy donors. Primers: 60 Vbeta forward and 13 Jbeta reverse. TCRdb keeps only in-frame clones here, not all; method: immunoSEQ multiplex PCR. The sample holds about 140,000 clones; roughly two thirds are singletons and the top ten take around 14%. The sample comprised PBMCs. These receptors were collected from a human donor in good health.

The chain joins TRBV7-3 to TRBJ2-7; 10 bases match TRBD1. The CDR3 contains 15 residues. Trimming at V came to 1 base and at J to 5 bases, leaving 5 bases not matched to a gene. CDR1 is SGHTA and CDR2 is FQGTGA in the germline V gene. The DNA for the CDR3 is TGTGCCAGCAGCTTAAGTCGGGACAGGGGCCACGAGCAGTACTTC. Encoded protein: CASSLSRDRGHEQYF.

In its sample, this clone was seen a few times. This chain connects TRBV30 to TRBJ2-3, with D tentatively TRBD2 (6 bases). Germline assignment: CDR1 GTSNPN and CDR2 SVGIG (reference sequence). The V end was cut by 3 bases, the J end by 6 bases, with 7 bases between. The length of the CDR3 is 11 residues. CDR3 DNA sequence: TGTGCCTGGAGGGGGAGGGATACGCAGTATTTT. This translates into CAWRGRDTQYF.

V gene TRBV5-4 combines with J gene TRBJ1-2; D may be TRBD1 (5 bases). Trimming cost V 2 bases and J 4 bases, with 12 bases left between them. CDR1 and CDR2 (germline): SGHNT, YYREEE (reference sequence). This CDR3 spans 14 amino acids. The CDR3 is CASSLPGTSYGYTF. In nucleotides, the CDR3 is TGTGCCAGCAGCTTACCCGGGACTTCCTATGGCTACACCTTC.

In this sample, this clone turned up a few times. The gene calls are TRBV5-1 and TRBJ2-5; TRBD1 matches 9 bases. This CDR3 is built from 14 residues. CDR1 SGHRS and CDR2 YFSETQ come from the germline V gene. The ends lost 2 bases at V and 2 bases at J; junction bases unmatched: 1. The CDR3 reads CASSFGTGQETQYF. The CDR3 DNA reads as TGCGCCAGCAGCTTCGGGACAGGGCAAGAGACCCAGTACTTC.

The V and J genes are TRBV1 and TRBJ1-5; the DNA was not compared with TRBD1, the D call given in the table. TRBV1 is flagged as a pseudogene. The CDR3 spans 18 residues. CDR3 nucleotide sequence: TGCACCAGCAGCCACAACGTCTCAGGGGGCCTTAGCAATCAGCCCCAGCATTTT. Protein sequence: CTSSHNVSGGLSNQPQHF.